These 10 T cell receptor beta chains were all obtained from the same sample, sequenced in a study of T cell changes during pregnancy in multiple sclerosis. Sequenced by immunoSEQ multiplex PCR; TCRdb stores in-frame clones only, minus some. The sample contains around 100,000 clones, about 92% of which appear only once. The sample consisted of peripheral blood, taken after pregnancy. Receptors originate from a female donor with multiple sclerosis, enrolled in a pregnancy study.

The chain recombines TRBV2 with TRBJ1-2, with 9 bases that match TRBD1. The CDR3 contains 16 residues. Looked up from germline, CDR1 is SNHLY and CDR2 is FYNNEI. V lost 1 base, J lost 4 bases, and 7 bases stayed unmatched. The CDR3 region is CASSEGTGGKSYGYTF. CDR3 DNA: TGTGCCAGCAGTGAAGGAACAGGGGGCAAGAGCTATGGCTACACCTTC.

The CDR3 loop reads CASSLVAGGRGRQFF. The CDR3 nucleotides read TGCGCCAGCAGCTTGGTAGCGGGGGGGCGGGGTCGGCAGTTCTTC. The rearrangement uses TRBV5-1 and TRBJ2-1; 11 bases are shared with TRBD2. The length of the CDR3 is 15 residues. V was clipped by 0 bases and J by 12 bases; unmatched bases: 8. Germline values: CDR1 SGHRS, CDR2 YFSETQ.

The gene calls are TRBV11-2 and TRBJ1-5; TRBD1 is a possible D gene (5 bases). This CDR3 has 16 residues. The germline V and J ends were trimmed by 5 bases and 2 bases, with 16 bases remaining between them. CDR1 and CDR2 from the germline V gene are SGHAT and FQNNGV. CDR3 protein: CASSLEGSKGNQPQHF. CDR3 DNA: TGTGCCAGCAGCCTGGAGGGGAGCAAGGGCAATCAGCCCCAGCATTTT.

The rearrangement links TRBV29-1 to TRBJ2-5; 7 nucleotides line up with TRBD1. CDR1 and CDR2 from the germline V gene are SQVTM and ANQGSEA. This CDR3 spans 13 amino acids. The J segment lost 0 bases and the V segment lost 7 bases, leaving 5 bases of the junction unmatched. CDR3 DNA: TGCAGCGCGGGACAGTCAAACCAAGAGACCCAGTACTTC. Encoded protein: CSAGQSNQETQYF.

V and J are TRBV19 and TRBJ2-7; 7 bases match TRBD1. This CDR3 contains 13 residues. CDR1 LNHDA and CDR2 SQIVND come from the germline V gene (reference sequence). V lost 8 bases to trimming and J lost 1 base; unmatched junction nucleotides: 5. CDR3 sequence: CASRMTGSYEQYF. CDR3 nucleotides: TGTGCCAGTCGGATGACAGGGTCCTACGAGCAGTACTTC.

The rearrangement uses TRBV6-5 and TRBJ1-2, with 9 positions matching TRBD1. This CDR3 region has 15 residues. The germline CDR1 and CDR2 sequences are MNHEY and SVGAGI. With 5 bases clipped from V and 8 bases from J, the junction kept 12 bases outside the gene matches. The CDR3 DNA reads TGTGCCAGCAGTCAGGGACAGGGATTTCTTCGGGGCTACACCTTC. As protein: CASSQGQGFLRGYTF.

This clone was found once. The chain joins TRBV20-1 to TRBJ2-7; D is uncertain. V was pared by 0 bases and J by 5 bases, with 5 bases between. Germline values: CDR1 DFQATT, CDR2 SNEGSKA (reference sequence). CDR3 length: 11 residues. CDR3 in DNA: TGCAGTGCTAGAGATCTAGACGAGCAGTACTTC. Amino acid sequence: CSARDLDEQYF.

The rearrangement links TRBV27 to TRBJ2-7, with a tentative D call TRBD1 (6 bases). The CDR3 sequence is 13 residues long. Trimming left V 5 bases short and J 7 bases short, with 15 bases between. Germline-derived CDR1 and CDR2 are MNHEY and SMNVEV (reference sequence). The CDR3 DNA is TGTGCCAGCAGTCGGGCAGGGGCGAATGAGCAGTACTTC. Translation gives CASSRAGANEQYF.

Only a few counts were recorded for this clone. V gene TRBV7-6 combines with J gene TRBJ1-5; D remains ambiguous. The CDR3 runs to 13 residues. V was trimmed by 1 base and J by 2 bases, leaving 3 bases between them. Germline V gene data show CDR1 as SGHVS and CDR2 as FNYEAQ. Here the CDR3 reads CASSLGRNQPQHF. CDR3 coding DNA: TGTGCCAGCAGCTTAGGGCGCAATCAGCCCCAGCATTTT.

The chain has TRBV29-1 and TRBJ1-2; D possibly corresponds to TRBD1 (5 bases). This CDR3 is built from 11 residues. The V end was cut by 4 bases, the J end by 6 bases, with 9 bases between. CDR1 and CDR2 from the germline V gene are SQVTM and ANQGSEA. CDR3 sequence reads: CSVGGTNGYTF. The CDR3 DNA is TGCAGCGTTGGGGGCACGAATGGCTACACCTTC.